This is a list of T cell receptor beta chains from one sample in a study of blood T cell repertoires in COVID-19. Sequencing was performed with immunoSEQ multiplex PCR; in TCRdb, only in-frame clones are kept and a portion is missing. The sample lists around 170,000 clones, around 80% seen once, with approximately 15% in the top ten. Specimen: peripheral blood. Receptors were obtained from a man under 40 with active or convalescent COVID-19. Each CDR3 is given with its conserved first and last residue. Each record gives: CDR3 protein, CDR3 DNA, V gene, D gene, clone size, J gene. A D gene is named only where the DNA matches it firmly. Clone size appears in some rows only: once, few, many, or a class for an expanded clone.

CDR3aa: CSVGSDGNTIYF; CDR3nt: TGCAGCGTCGGGTCAGATGGAAACACCATATATTTT; v_gene: TRBV29-1; d_gene: NA; abundance: few; j_gene: TRBJ1-3
CDR3aa: CASSYDREFSYGYTF; CDR3nt: TGTGCCAGCAGTTACGACAGGGAATTTTCGTATGGCTACACCTTC; v_gene: TRBV28; d_gene: TRBD1; abundance: NA; j_gene: TRBJ1-2
CDR3aa: CASSMWGHTGELFF; CDR3nt: TGTGCCAGTAGTATGTGGGGGCACACCGGGGAGCTGTTTTTT; v_gene: TRBV19; d_gene: NA; abundance: few; j_gene: TRBJ2-2
CDR3aa: CASSPRSGGGTEAFF; CDR3nt: TGTGCCAGCAGCCCCCGATCCGGGGGGGGCACTGAAGCTTTCTTT; v_gene: TRBV14; d_gene: NA; abundance: NA; j_gene: TRBJ1-1
CDR3aa: CASSLGEQGRAEAFF; CDR3nt: TGTGCCAGCAGCTTAGGGGAACAGGGACGCGCTGAAGCTTTCTTT; v_gene: TRBV7-9; d_gene: NA; abundance: NA; j_gene: TRBJ1-1
CDR3aa: CASSLGAAGYEQYF; CDR3nt: TGTGCCAGCAGCTTGGGCGCGGCGGGCTACGAGCAGTACTTC; v_gene: TRBV7-8; d_gene: NA; abundance: NA; j_gene: TRBJ2-7
CDR3aa: CASSLTANYGYTF; CDR3nt: TGTGCCAGCAGTTTAACAGCTAACTATGGCTACACCTTC; v_gene: TRBV27; d_gene: NA; abundance: NA; j_gene: TRBJ1-2
CDR3aa: CASRLPTEYNEKLFF; CDR3nt: TGTGCCAGCCGATTACCGACAGAATATAATGAAAAACTGTTTTTT; v_gene: TRBV11-2; d_gene: NA; abundance: NA; j_gene: TRBJ1-4
CDR3aa: CASRTGSSGNTIYF; CDR3nt: TGCGCCAGCAGGACAGGTTCCTCTGGAAACACCATATATTTT; v_gene: TRBV10-1; d_gene: NA; abundance: NA; j_gene: TRBJ1-3
CDR3aa: CASRSHLRGRTGELFF; CDR3nt: TGTGCCAGCAGAAGTCATTTGCGGGGACGCACCGGGGAGCTGTTTTTT; v_gene: TRBV2; d_gene: NA; abundance: NA; j_gene: TRBJ2-2
CDR3aa: CASSLTPTSGGLSSYNEQFF; CDR3nt: TGTGCCAGCAGCTTAACTCCCACTAGCGGGGGGTTGAGCTCCTACAATGAGCAGTTCTTC; v_gene: TRBV7-3; d_gene: TRBD2; abundance: NA; j_gene: TRBJ2-1
CDR3aa: CASSTLGTIYF; CDR3nt: TGTGCCAGCAGTACCCTAGGAACCATATATTTT; v_gene: TRBV28; d_gene: NA; abundance: few; j_gene: TRBJ1-3
CDR3aa: CASSRTGANQPQHF; CDR3nt: TGTGCCAGCAGTCGGACAGGGGCCAATCAGCCCCAGCATTTT; v_gene: TRBV6-2/TRBV6-3; d_gene: TRBD1; abundance: once; j_gene: TRBJ1-5
CDR3aa: CASSPTDAGANVLTF; CDR3nt: TGTGCCAGCAGTCCTACAGATGCTGGGGCCAACGTCCTGACTTTC; v_gene: TRBV2; d_gene: NA; abundance: NA; j_gene: TRBJ2-6
CDR3aa: CASGLAGTSGSTDTQYF; CDR3nt: TGTGCTAGTGGTTTGGCCGGGACTAGCGGTAGCACAGATACGCAGTATTTT; v_gene: TRBV12-5; d_gene: TRBD2; abundance: NA; j_gene: TRBJ2-3